The entry below describes one T cell receptor beta chain. Antigen unknown. V gave up 8 bases and J gave up 3 bases, with 8 bases separating them. The germline CDR1 and CDR2 sequences are MNHEY and SMNVEV (reference sequence). This CDR3 contains 12 residues. Indicated treatment: approximately 11-day PBMC culture with coronavirus spike peptide pools or control peptides (ViraFEST assay). Wells that each held 1.8 million or so PBMCs were cultured with roughly 9.8 IU/ml IL-2 and about 10 ug/ml peptide pools. This sample was included in a study of vaccination and CD4 T cells after COVID-19. Regarding the study as a whole: Spike mono-reactivity was the property of 304 of 307 vaccine-specific clones in convalescent patients. In convalescent patients, a median approximately 83% of post-vaccine SARS-CoV-2-reactive clones appeared only after vaccination.

Sequence data for DNA of cultured CD4+ T cells were generated by the Oncomine TCR Beta short-read assay. CD4+ T cells were cultured, and genomic DNA was extracted from them. TCRdb re-called the PCR reads through MiXCR, storing one row per CDR3 protein. The sample has about 19,000 distinct CDR3 sequences, about 70% seen once. Material for sequencing was CD4+ T cells from blood, cultured in vitro. The rearrangement uses TRBV27 and TRBJ1-5; D is ambiguous. This sequence originates from a human donor who had recovered from COVID-19. CDR3 region: CASGSPNQPQHF. Written as DNA, the CDR3 is TGTGCCAGCGGGAGTCCCAATCAGCCCCAGCATTTT.